The rows below give T cell receptor beta chains drawn from one sample of a study of control samples from healthy donors and cancer patients. Using immunoSEQ multiplex PCR, the repertoire was profiled, and TCRdb retains in-frame clones only, with some absent. This table holds 150,000 or so clones, 90% found once. Source material: blood. The receptor source for this set is a man between 35 and 55 years old in good health. Each CDR3 is given with its conserved first and last residue. D genes are given only for firm matches. The size of a clone is reported for some rows only, either as once, few or many, or as a class for expanded clones.

>.|TRBJ2-5|.|TRBV10-1
TGCGCCAGCAGTGGTGGGGGGAAAGAGACCCAGTACTTC
CASSGGGKETQYF
>.|TRBJ1-4|.|TRBV4-2
TGTGCCAGCAGCCCAAGTGTAGCGGAAAAACTGTTTTTT
CASSPSVAEKLFF
>.|TRBJ1-1|.|TRBV9
TGTGCCAGCAGCGTAGATCTGGGGAACACTGAAGCTTTCTTT
CASSVDLGNTEAFF
>.|TRBJ2-3|TRBD2|TRBV27
TGTGCCAATCAATCTAGCGGGACACCCAAATTCCCCACAGATACGCAGTATTTT
CANQSSGTPKFPTDTQYF
>.|TRBJ1-1|.|TRBV5-1
TGCGCCAGCAGCTTAGGATTCCGCGCAGGAATGAACACTGAAGCTTTCTTT
CASSLGFRAGMNTEAFF
>once|TRBJ1-6|.|TRBV6-5
TGTGCCAGCACGTCCCAGGGAACGGACTCACCCCTCCACTTT
CASTSQGTDSPLHF
>.|TRBJ1-2|.|TRBV19
TGTGCCAGTAGTATTTCAGGGAACGGCTACACCTTC
CASSISGNGYTF
>.|TRBJ2-5|.|TRBV4-1
TGCGCCAGCAGCCAAGTAGGGACGGGACAAGAGACCCAGTACTTC
CASSQVGTGQETQYF
>.|TRBJ2-7|TRBD1|TRBV2
TGTGCCAGCAGGGACCCGACAGGGGGCCGGTCTTCCCCCTACGAGCAGTACTTC
CASRDPTGGRSSPYEQYF
>.|TRBJ2-2|.|TRBV18
TGTGCCAGCTCACCACTGACTACGAACACCGGGGAGCTGTTTTTT
CASSPLTTNTGELFF
>.|TRBJ2-2|.|TRBV19
TGTGCCAGTAGTCCGGGACTGCCAGGACCGTACCCCGGGGAGCTGTTTTTT
CASSPGLPGPYPGELFF
>.|TRBJ1-1|.|TRBV7-6
TGTGCCAGCAGCCCCCTAGGGCTTAACACTGAAGCTTTCTTT
CASSPLGLNTEAFF
>once|TRBJ1-2|.|TRBV7-3
TGTGCCAGCAGAGTGTCCGGGGATGGCTACACCTTC
CASRVSGDGYTF
>once|TRBJ2-5|.|TRBV7-2
TGTGCCAGCAGTGCGGGACGCGGTAGCGAGACCCAGTACTTC
CASSAGRGSETQYF
>.|TRBJ1-4|TRBD1|TRBV5-6
TGTGCCAGCAGCTTAGCACAGGGGGCGGAGGACGAAAAACTGTTTTTT
CASSLAQGAEDEKLFF
>.|TRBJ1-1|.|TRBV14
TGTGCCAGCAGTAACAGGGTAGACACTGAAGCTTTCTTT
CASSNRVDTEAFF
>.|TRBJ2-3|TRBD2|TRBV29-1
TGCAGCGTTACTAGCGGGTTACACACAGATACGCAGTATTTT
CSVTSGLHTDTQYF
>.|TRBJ2-1|.|TRBV6-4
TGTGCCACAAAAGGGGACATGTCCTACAATGAGCAGTTCTTC
CATKGDMSYNEQFF
>.|TRBJ2-1|.|TRBV18
TGTGCCAGCTCACCGCCTTCACTTTACAATGAGCAGTTCTTC
CASSPPSLYNEQFF
>.|TRBJ2-3|TRBD2|TRBV19
TGTGCCAGTAGTATCGGGGGGAGCACAGATACGCAGTATTTT
CASSIGGSTDTQYF
>once|TRBJ2-5|TRBD2|TRBV2
TGTGCCAGCAGTGACGGACTAGCGGGGTTCCAAGAGACCCAGTACTTC
CASSDGLAGFQETQYF
>.|TRBJ1-2|.|TRBV7-3
TGTGCCAGCAGCGCGGGACCGAACTATGGCTACACCTTC
CASSAGPNYGYTF
>.|TRBJ2-1|TRBD1|TRBV5-4
TGTGCCAGCAGCTCCCGACAGGGAAAGCTTTATAATGAGCAGTTCTTC
CASSSRQGKLYNEQFF
>.|TRBJ2-7|.|TRBV19
TGTGCCAGTAGCCAATCCTCGGTGGGGGTGACCTACGAGCAGTACTTC
CASSQSSVGVTYEQYF
>.|TRBJ1-2|.|TRBV2
TGTGCCAGCAGCAGGGATTTTAACTATGGCTACACCTTC
CASSRDFNYGYTF
>.|TRBJ1-3|TRBD1|TRBV6-6
TGTGCCAGCAGTCTATCCGGGACAGGGGGTTCTGGAAACACCATATATTTT
CASSLSGTGGSGNTIYF
>.|TRBJ1-1|.|TRBV18
TGTGCCAGCTCAAGGGACCGCCTCGGGGTCACTGAAGCTTTCTTT
CASSRDRLGVTEAFF
>.|TRBJ2-1|.|TRBV7-2
TGTGCCAGCAGCTTAGCGTACAATGAGCAGTTCTTC
CASSLAYNEQFF
>.|TRBJ1-1|.|TRBV5-5
TGTGCCAGCAGCGCAACAGGAGCCTTCGAAGCTTTCTTT
CASSATGAFEAFF
>once|TRBJ2-4|.|TRBV5-4
TGTGCCAGCAGCTTCCAGGGCCCAAACATTCAGTACTTC
CASSFQGPNIQYF
>few|TRBJ1-1|TRBD1|TRBV19
TGTGCCAGTAGCTTGAATCGACAGGGTTTGACTGAAGCTTTCTTT
CASSLNRQGLTEAFF
>.|TRBJ2-5|TRBD2|TRBV9
TGTGCCAGCAGCGTAGGCTCGCGGGGGGGCCAAGAGGAGACCCAGTACTTC
CASSVGSRGGQEETQYF
>.|TRBJ1-5|TRBD1|TRBV19
TGTGCCAGTAGTTCGCAGGGGGCTCGTCAGCCCCAGCATTTT
CASSSQGARQPQHF
>.|TRBJ1-4|.|TRBV5-1
TGCGCCAGCAGAACAGGTGCAACTAATGAAAAACTGTTTTTT
CASRTGATNEKLFF
>.|TRBJ2-5|TRBD1|TRBV5-4
TGTGCCAGCAGCTGGGGACAGGGGCAAGAGACCCAGTACTTC
CASSWGQGQETQYF
>.|TRBJ1-6|TRBD1|TRBV27
TGTGCCAGCAGTAAGGACAGGGGGTATAATTCACCCCTCCACTTT
CASSKDRGYNSPLHF
>.|TRBJ1-5|.|TRBV18
TGTGCCAGCTCAGGAGGACGGGACAATCAACCCCAGCATTTT
CASSGGRDNQPQHF
>.|TRBJ1-1|.|TRBV4-1
TGCGCCAGCAGCCACCCCGTGGAGAACACTGAAGCTTTCTTT
CASSHPVENTEAFF
>.|TRBJ1-1|.|TRBV28
TGTGCCAGCAGTTTGATCCAGGCGAACACTGAAGCTTTCTTT
CASSLIQANTEAFF
>.|TRBJ2-5|.|TRBV11-1
TGTGCCAGCAGCTCTCTTAAGGGGAAGCGACAAGAGACCCAGTACTTC
CASSSLKGKRQETQYF
>.|TRBJ2-5|TRBD1|TRBV10-3
TGTGCCATCAGTCGACAGGGAAGACAAGAGACCCAGTACTTC
CAISRQGRQETQYF
>.|TRBJ1-6|.|TRBV27
TGTGCCAGCAGCCCCCTCAATGCACCCAATTCACCCCTCCACTTT
CASSPLNAPNSPLHF
>.|TRBJ2-1|.|TRBV7-2
TGTGCCAGCAGCTTAGCACCTTGGGAGCAGTTCTTC
CASSLAPWEQFF
>.|TRBJ1-5|TRBD1|TRBV6-5
TGTGCCAGCAGTAGGGGACAGTCCAATCAGCCCCAGCATTTT
CASSRGQSNQPQHF
>.|TRBJ2-7|.|TRBV14
TGTGCCAGCAGCCTGGGACTCTACGAGCAGTACTTC
CASSLGLYEQYF
>.|TRBJ2-1|.|TRBV5-1
TGCGCCAGCAGCTTCGGCAGGGTAACGGGTGAGCAGTTCTTC
CASSFGRVTGEQFF
>.|TRBJ2-1|TRBD1|TRBV4-2
TGTGCCAGCAGCGTAAACAGGGGGTTTGAGCAGTTCTTC
CASSVNRGFEQFF
>.|TRBJ2-3|.|TRBV24-1
TGTGCCACCAGTGCCCCAGGGGCAGATACGCAGTATTTT
CATSAPGADTQYF
>.|TRBJ1-5|.|TRBV6-5
TGTGCCAGCAGTAGCGAGATGGGAGGCAATCAGCCCCAGCATTTT
CASSSEMGGNQPQHF
>.|TRBJ2-1|TRBD2|TRBV7-6
TGTGCCAGCAGTCCAACCCCGTTCGGGGGGGGCTCCTACAATGAGCAGTTCTTC
CASSPTPFGGGSYNEQFF
>.|TRBJ1-1|.|TRBV2
TGTGCCAGCGGGCAGTACACTGAAGCTTTCTTT
CASGQYTEAFF
>.|TRBJ2-2|TRBD1|TRBV6-5
TGTGCCAGCAGTTACTCGAGACAGGGCACCGGGGAGCTGTTTTTT
CASSYSRQGTGELFF